Only one count was recorded for the clone carrying this TCR beta chain. MiXCR was run by TCRdb on the 5' RACE reads, yielding one entry per CDR3 protein. The sample yields thousands of distinct CDR3 sequences, 35% to 45% seen once. The V and J ends lost 0 bases and 4 bases respectively, with 7 bases between them. Germline CDR1 DFQATT, CDR2 SNEGSKA (reference sequence). The length of the CDR3 is 12 residues. This TCR came from a female donor with breast cancer. The material sequenced was memory CD4+ T cells sorted from blood. The subset here: memory CD4+ T cells, CD4+CD45RO+CD25-. This chain connects TRBV20-1 to TRBJ2-7; D is ambiguous. The CDR3 nucleotides are TGCAGTGCTAGAGATAAGTGGTACGAGCAGTACTTC. Its translation: CSARDKWYEQYF.